A selection of T cell receptor beta chains follows, all from one sample in a study of CD4+ T cells in melanoma. Sequenced by immunoSEQ multiplex PCR; TCRdb stores in-frame clones only, minus some. This table has 7,000 or so clones, around 66% appearing once. Sequencing input: cells from a culture (not recorded whether cultured in vitro). These receptors originate from a human donor with melanoma. CDR3s include the opening cysteine and the closing phenylalanine or tryptophan. Fields, in order: clone size, D gene, V gene, J gene, CDR3 protein, CDR3 DNA. D genes are given only for firm matches. Size is omitted from some rows. Given values are once, few, many or a class for expanded clones.

>-|-|TRBV29-1|TRBJ2-5
CSVTMWGEGQETQYF
TGCAGCGTTACAATGTGGGGGGAAGGACAAGAGACCCAGTACTTC
>few|TRBD1|TRBV6-5|TRBJ2-1
CASSPDRDKQFF
TGTGCCAGCAGCCCAGACAGGGACAAGCAGTTCTTC
>-|-|TRBV5-5|TRBJ1-5
CASSLDTVQPQHF
TGTGCCAGCAGCTTGGATACGGTGCAGCCCCAGCATTTT
>-|-|TRBV6-2/TRBV6-3|TRBJ1-6
CASSYTGRNSPLHF
TGTGCCAGCAGTTACACAGGGCGAAATTCACCCCTCCACTTT
>medium-sized|-|TRBV6-2/TRBV6-3|TRBJ1-5
CASSYGALSQPQHF
TGTGCCAGCAGTTACGGTGCATTGTCTCAGCCCCAGCATTTT
>-|-|TRBV25-1|TRBJ1-1
CASSELGTEAFF
TGTGCCAGCAGTGAATTGGGGACGGAAGCTTTCTTT
>-|-|TRBV28|TRBJ1-4
CASRREIGEKLFF
TGTGCCAGCCGACGGGAGATAGGCGAAAAACTGTTTTTT
>once|-|TRBV12-3/TRBV12-4|TRBJ2-2
CASSLTNTGELFF
TGTGCCAGCAGTTTAACGAACACCGGGGAGCTGTTTTTT
>once|-|TRBV28|TRBJ2-7
CASSSLRDGLYEQYF
TGTGCCAGCAGTTCCCTCCGGGACGGTCTCTACGAGCAGTACTTC
>once|-|TRBV29-1|TRBJ2-5
CSVVKELSGETQYF
TGCAGCGTTGTTAAAGAACTCTCAGGGGAGACCCAGTACTTC
>few|-|TRBV7-9|TRBJ1-1
CASSSGDLMNTEAFF
TGTGCCAGCAGCTCCGGAGACCTCATGAACACTGAAGCTTTCTTT
>-|-|TRBV10-3|TRBJ2-7
CAISDGEGDHEQYF
TGTGCCATCAGCGACGGGGAAGGGGACCACGAGCAGTACTTC
>few|-|TRBV4-1|TRBJ1-3
CASSQEPRVDGNTIYF
TGCGCCAGCAGCCAAGAGCCCAGGGTGGATGGAAACACCATATATTTT
>medium-sized|TRBD2|TRBV28|TRBJ2-5
CASSTGGWTQYF
TGTGCCAGCAGCACGGGAGGATGGACCCAGTACTTC
>-|-|TRBV10-3|TRBJ2-1
CAISDPPTHNEQFF
TGTGCCATCAGCGACCCCCCAACTCACAATGAGCAGTTCTTC
>few|-|TRBV4-1|TRBJ1-5
CASSQGIERSNQPQHF
TGCGCCAGCAGCCAAGGGATCGAAAGGAGCAATCAGCCCCAGCATTTT
>-|-|TRBV7-9|TRBJ2-7
CASSISGRSYEQYF
TGTGCCAGCAGCATCTCTGGACGGAGCTACGAGCAGTACTTC
>-|-|TRBV7-9|TRBJ1-2
CASSLGGDGYTF
TGTGCCAGCAGCTTAGGGGGAGATGGCTACACCTTC
>-|-|TRBV5-6|TRBJ2-7
CASSGAPGSMYEQYF
TGTGCCAGCAGCGGGGCCCCGGGGAGTATGTACGAGCAGTACTTC
>-|-|TRBV2|TRBJ2-7
CASGTTFSYEQYF
TGTGCCAGCGGGACAACGTTCTCCTACGAGCAGTACTTC
>-|TRBD1|TRBV7-9|TRBJ1-4
CASSQGAGNEKLFF
TGTGCCAGCAGCCAGGGGGCGGGAAATGAAAAACTGTTTTTT
>few|-|TRBV7-9|TRBJ2-7
CASRISDYEQYF
TGTGCCAGCAGAATTTCGGACTACGAGCAGTACTTC
>large|-|TRBV7-8|TRBJ2-6
CASSLGRSGANVLTF
TGTGCCAGCAGCTTAGGCCGCTCTGGGGCCAACGTCCTGACTTTC
>-|-|TRBV18|TRBJ2-3
CASSPSPLTSTADTQYF
TGTGCCAGCTCACCATCCCCCCTAACTAGCACCGCAGATACGCAGTATTTT
>-|-|TRBV6-1|TRBJ1-2
CASSEVGDYGYTF
TGTGCCAGCAGTGAAGTTGGGGACTATGGCTACACCTTC
>-|-|TRBV28|TRBJ1-1
CASSPQGYSWNTEAFF
TGTGCCAGCAGTCCCCAGGGGTATTCTTGGAACACTGAAGCTTTCTTT
>-|-|TRBV4-1|TRBJ2-1
CASSQDPYRIAVNEQFF
TGCGCCAGCAGCCAAGACCCATACAGGATCGCTGTCAATGAGCAGTTCTTC
>-|-|TRBV5-1|TRBJ2-1
CASSLRTGYNEQFF
TGCGCCAGCAGCTTAAGGACGGGGTACAATGAGCAGTTCTTC
>once|TRBD1|TRBV5-1|TRBJ2-5
CASSTGQVETQYF
TGCGCCAGCAGCACGGGACAGGTAGAGACCCAGTACTTC
>-|TRBD1|TRBV30|TRBJ1-2
CAWQGAANYGYTF
TGTGCCTGGCAGGGGGCGGCTAACTATGGCTACACCTTC
>-|TRBD1|TRBV2|TRBJ2-3
CASTKASGQGTDTQYF
TGTGCCAGCACCAAGGCATCAGGACAGGGCACAGATACGCAGTATTTT
>-|-|TRBV12-2|TRBJ1-2
CASRGRLGDPF
TGTGCAAGTCGCGGCAGGTTAGGGGATCCCTTC
>-|-|TRBV2|TRBJ2-7
CASSRTANSYEQYF
TGTGCCAGCAGCAGGACAGCCAACTCCTACGAGCAGTACTTC
>-|-|TRBV6-5|TRBJ2-4
CAKSTGIAKNIQYF
TGTGCCAAAAGTACAGGGATTGCCAAAAACATTCAGTACTTC
>-|-|TRBV13|TRBJ2-5
CASSSGEETQYF
TGTGCCAGCAGCTCAGGGGAAGAGACCCAGTACTTC
>-|-|TRBV27|TRBJ1-6
CASSFRRVASPLHF
TGTGCCAGCAGTTTCCGCAGGGTAGCGTCACCCCTCCACTTT
>-|-|TRBV15|TRBJ1-1
CATSSGENTEAFF
TGTGCCACCAGCAGCGGGGAAAACACTGAAGCTTTCTTT
>-|-|TRBV13|TRBJ1-1
CASSLRDTLSNTEAFF
TGTGCCAGCAGCTTACGGGACACCTTATCGAACACTGAAGCTTTCTTT
>-|TRBD1|TRBV2|TRBJ2-7
CASSERVTGTGAPF
TGTGCCAGCAGTGAGAGGGTGACCGGGACAGGCGCTCCTTTC
>medium-sized|-|TRBV7-2|TRBJ2-2
CASSLEDTGELFF
TGTGCCAGCAGCTTAGAAGACACCGGGGAGCTGTTTTTT
>-|-|TRBV27|TRBJ1-5
CASSGTRDQPQHF
TGTGCCAGCAGCGGGACAAGGGATCAGCCCCAGCATTTT
>-|-|TRBV7-3|TRBJ2-3
CASSLGGRTDTQYF
TGTGCCAGCAGCTTAGGGGGGCGCACAGATACGCAGTATTTT
>-|-|TRBV5-1|TRBJ2-5
CASSLQETQYF
TGCGCCAGCAGCTTGCAAGAGACCCAGTACTTC
>few|-|TRBV5-1|TRBJ1-5
CAISYPGGSPRPQHF
TGCGCCATCTCCTACCCCGGGGGGAGCCCAAGGCCCCAGCATTTT
>-|-|TRBV30|TRBJ2-2
CAWSPIEPGELFF
TGTGCCTGGAGTCCAATCGAGCCCGGGGAGCTGTTTTTT
>-|-|TRBV30|TRBJ2-1
CAWRIGGIYNEQFF
TGTGCCTGGAGGATCGGGGGTATCTACAATGAGCAGTTCTTC
>once|TRBD1|TRBV29-1|TRBJ1-5
CSVDRTGRHF
TGCAGCGTGGACAGGACAGGGCGCCATTTT
>-|-|TRBV27|TRBJ2-1
CASSQGNEQFF
TGTGCCAGCAGCCAGGGGAATGAGCAGTTCTTC
>-|-|TRBV10-3|TRBJ1-3
CAIRPPSGNTIYF
TGTGCCATCAGGCCCCCTTCTGGAAACACCATATATTTT
>-|-|TRBV15|TRBJ2-5
CATSRGPTEKGGSKETQYF
TGTGCCACCAGCAGAGGTCCTACGGAAAAAGGGGGTTCTAAGGAGACCCAGTACTTC